This TCR beta chain originates from a study of identifying expanded T cells in peripheral blood. General study findings and limits: Clone count variance between roughly 2-week samples rose with total template count. Roughly 1.2 clones differed between technical replicates, versus around 15 and 18 over time.

Trimming pared 5 bases from V and 9 bases from J, leaving 14 bases between. The CDR3 covers 13 residues. The germline V gene has CDR1 SGHTA and CDR2 FQGNSA. Produced via immunoSEQ multiplex PCR; TCRdb's table is partial and in-frame only. This sample carries about 80,000 clones, 84% of them seen once, and the ten largest clones take 15% to 20%. No infections or other immune events were documented during collection. As regards this clone: The antigen remains unidentified.

The specimen sequenced was blood. The chain links TRBV7-2 to TRBJ2-1; the D is unclear. This TCR came from a person between 18 and 75 years old in good health. CDR3 residues: CASSPLESSEQFF. The CDR3 DNA is TGTGCCAGCAGCCCTCTAGAAAGTAGTGAGCAGTTCTTC.